The clone carrying this T cell receptor (beta chain) was seen at least ten times. Germline and junction disagree at one end, which may indicate a read error. The data originate from a study of T cells in Graves' hyperthyroidism and ophthalmopathy. There were TCR beta CDR3 regions amplified from RNA transcripts. During a first-round RT-PCR of the TCR CDR3, the HTBI primer set was used. TCRdb re-analysed the multiplex PCR reads in MiXCR, keeping a single row per CDR3 protein. This sample has 750,000 to 900,000 distinct CDR3 sequences; about two fifths occur once, and the top ten carry approximately 8.7%. Germline values: CDR1 SEHNR, CDR2 FQNEAQ (reference sequence). The CDR3 is 13 residues long.

The clonotype was recovered from a man aged 18-30 years with Graves' hyperthyroidism. The sample taken for sequencing was blood. The V gene is TRBV7-9, the J gene TRBJ2-5; weak D call: TRBD1 (6 bases). CDR3 nucleotide sequence: TGTGCTAGCAGTTCGGACAGCCAAGAGACCCAGTACTTC. Translating it yields CASSSDSQETQYF. Full variable domain (missing parts from reference TRBV7-9 and TRBJ2-5): DTGVSQNPRHKITKRGQNVTFRCDPISEHNRLYWYRQTLGQGPEFLTYFQNEAQLEKSRLLSDRFSAERPKGSFSTLEIQRTEQGDSAMYLCASSSDSQETQYFGPGTRLLVL.